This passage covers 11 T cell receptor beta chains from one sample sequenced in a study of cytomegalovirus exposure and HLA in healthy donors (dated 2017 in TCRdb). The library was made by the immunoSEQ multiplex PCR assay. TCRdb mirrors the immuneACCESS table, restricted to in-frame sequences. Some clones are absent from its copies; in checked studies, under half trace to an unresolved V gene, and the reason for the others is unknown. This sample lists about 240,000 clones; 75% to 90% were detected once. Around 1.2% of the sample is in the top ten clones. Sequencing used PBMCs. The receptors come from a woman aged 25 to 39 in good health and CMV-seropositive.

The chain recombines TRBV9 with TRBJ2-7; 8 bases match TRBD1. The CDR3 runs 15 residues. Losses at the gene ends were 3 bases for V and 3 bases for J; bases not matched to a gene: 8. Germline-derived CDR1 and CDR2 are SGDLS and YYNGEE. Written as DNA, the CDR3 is TGTGCCAGCAGCGCATCCGGGACAGGAGTCTACGAGCAGTACTTC. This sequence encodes CASSASGTGVYEQYF.

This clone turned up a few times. The CDR3 region is CASSPFVQSSYEQYF. CDR3 nucleotides: TGTGCCAGCTCACCATTTGTACAGAGCTCCTACGAGCAGTACTTC. The chain couples TRBV18 to TRBJ2-7, with no clear D. The germline V gene encodes CDR1 KGHSH and CDR2 LQKENI. The CDR3 spans 15 residues. The V gene lost 2 bases and the J gene lost 0 bases, with 11 bases spanning the gap.

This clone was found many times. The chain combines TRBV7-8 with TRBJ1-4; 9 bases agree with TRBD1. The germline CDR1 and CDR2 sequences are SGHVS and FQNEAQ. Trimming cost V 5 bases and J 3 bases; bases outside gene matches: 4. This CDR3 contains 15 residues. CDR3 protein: CASSTRTGANEKLFF. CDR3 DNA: TGTGCCAGCAGCACCCGGACAGGGGCTAATGAAAAACTGTTTTTT.

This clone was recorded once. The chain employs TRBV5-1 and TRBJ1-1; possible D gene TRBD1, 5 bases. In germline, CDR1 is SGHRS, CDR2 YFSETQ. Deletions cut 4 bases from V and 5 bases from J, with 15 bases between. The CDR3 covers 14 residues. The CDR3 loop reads CASSLQGVRTEAFF. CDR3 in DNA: TGCGCCAGCAGCCTGCAAGGGGTCCGAACTGAAGCTTTCTTT. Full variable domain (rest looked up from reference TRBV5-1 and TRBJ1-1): KAGVTQTPRYLIKTRGQQVTLSCSPISGHRSVSWYQQTPGQGLQFLFEYFSETQRNKGNFPGRFSGRQFSNSRSEMNVSTLELGDSALYLCASSLQGVRTEAFFGQGTRLTVV.

The CDR3 DNA reads as TGTGCCAGCAGCGTCCGACACACAGATACGCAGTATTTT. Amino acids: CASSVRHTDTQYF. The chain combines TRBV9 with TRBJ2-3; D ambiguous. V lost 2 bases, J lost 2 bases, and 6 bases lay in between. This CDR3 contains 13 residues. Germline values: CDR1 SGDLS, CDR2 YYNGEE.

The CDR3 here is CASSESGGGSYEQYF. The CDR3 DNA reads TGTGCCAGCAGTGAGTCGGGAGGAGGTTCCTACGAGCAGTACTTC. This sequence joins TRBV25-1 and TRBJ2-7, with 7 bases matching TRBD2. J gave up 1 base and V 3 bases, and 6 bases lay outside the gene matches. The CDR3 covers 15 residues. Germline lookup yields CDR1 MGHDK and CDR2 SYGVNS.

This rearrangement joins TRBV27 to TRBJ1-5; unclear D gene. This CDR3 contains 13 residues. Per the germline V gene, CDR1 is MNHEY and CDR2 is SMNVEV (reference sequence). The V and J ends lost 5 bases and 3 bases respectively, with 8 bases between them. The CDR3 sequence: CASSLEPNQPQHF. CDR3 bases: TGTGCCAGCAGTCTAGAACCCAATCAGCCCCAGCATTTT.

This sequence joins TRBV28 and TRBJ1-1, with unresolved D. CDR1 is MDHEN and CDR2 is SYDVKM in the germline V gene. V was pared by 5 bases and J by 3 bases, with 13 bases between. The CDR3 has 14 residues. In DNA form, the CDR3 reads TGTGCCAGCAGTCCGACTGAGACCTACACTGAAGCTTTCTTT. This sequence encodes CASSPTETYTEAFF.

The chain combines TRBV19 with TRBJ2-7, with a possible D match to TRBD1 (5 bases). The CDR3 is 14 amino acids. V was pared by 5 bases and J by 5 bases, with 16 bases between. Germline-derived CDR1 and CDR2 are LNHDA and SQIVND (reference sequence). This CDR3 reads CASSRTTVGDEQYF. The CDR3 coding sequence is TGTGCCAGTAGTCGGACAACCGTAGGGGACGAGCAGTACTTC.

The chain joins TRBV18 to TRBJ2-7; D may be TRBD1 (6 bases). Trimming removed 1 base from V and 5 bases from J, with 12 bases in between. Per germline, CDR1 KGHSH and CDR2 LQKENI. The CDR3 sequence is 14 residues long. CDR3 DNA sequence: TGTGCCAGCTCACCACTCTCCCGGGACAACGAGCAGTACTTC. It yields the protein CASSPLSRDNEQYF.

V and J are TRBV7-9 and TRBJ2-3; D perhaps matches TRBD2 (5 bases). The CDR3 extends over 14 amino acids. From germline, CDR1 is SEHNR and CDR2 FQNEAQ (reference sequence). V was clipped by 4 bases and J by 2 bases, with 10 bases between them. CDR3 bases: TGTGCCAGCAGCTGGACGGGATCCACAGATACGCAGTATTTT. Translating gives CASSWTGSTDTQYF.